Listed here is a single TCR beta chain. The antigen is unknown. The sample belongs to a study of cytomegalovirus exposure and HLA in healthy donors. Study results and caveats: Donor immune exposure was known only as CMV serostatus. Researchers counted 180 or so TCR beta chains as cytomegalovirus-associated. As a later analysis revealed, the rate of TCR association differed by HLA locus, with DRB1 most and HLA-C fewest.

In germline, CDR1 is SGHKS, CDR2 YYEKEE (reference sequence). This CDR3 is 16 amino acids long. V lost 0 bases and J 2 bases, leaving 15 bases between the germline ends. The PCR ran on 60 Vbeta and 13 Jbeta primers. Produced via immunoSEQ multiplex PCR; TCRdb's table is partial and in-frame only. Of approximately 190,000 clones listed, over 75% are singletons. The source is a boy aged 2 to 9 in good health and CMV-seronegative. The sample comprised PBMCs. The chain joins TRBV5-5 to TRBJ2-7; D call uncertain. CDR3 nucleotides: TGTGCCAGCAGCTTGGAAGCACGGAGTTCGGCCTACGAGCAGTACTTC. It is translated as CASSLEARSSAYEQYF. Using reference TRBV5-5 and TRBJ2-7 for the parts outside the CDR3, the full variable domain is DAGVTQSPTHLIKTRGQQVTLRCSPISGHKSVSWYQQVLGQGPQFIFQYYEKEERGRGNFPDRFSARQFPNYSSELNVNALLLGDSALYLCASSLEARSSAYEQYFGPGTRLTVT.